The source of this T cell receptor (beta chain) is a study of blood T cells in healthy people across ages. Study results and caveats: TCR beta diversity correlated strongly with naive T cell percentage. CMV status of donors was unknown, possibly confounding expanded clonotype changes.

Primed by a sample-barcoded 5' primer and a J-beta primer mix, a second PCR proceeded for about 7 to 12 cycles. Each of the cDNA molecules was tagged by a template-switch adaptor with 12 random nucleotides. Each CDR3 protein is one row after TCRdb ran MiXCR on the 5' RACE reads. The sample holds 550,000 to 750,000 distinct CDR3 sequences, around 20% seen once. In the case of this clonotype: Its antigen is undetermined.

The germline V gene encodes CDR1 ENHRY and CDR2 SYGVKD. This CDR3 comprises 14 residues. V shed 6 bases and J shed 5 bases, with 16 bases lying between them. Isolation recovered at least 6.5 million PBMCs from every sample. The sequence was collected from a man between 65 and 85 years old in good health. The chain is built from TRBV10-3 and TRBJ2-5; D is possibly TRBD1 (8 bases). Input material: blood. This chain's CDR3 is CAIRDGQGGETQYF. In DNA form, the CDR3 reads TGTGCCATCAGGGATGGACAGGGAGGGGAGACCCAGTACTTC.